A selection of T cell receptor beta chains follows, all from one sample in a study of T cells in Graves' hyperthyroidism and ophthalmopathy. A single record per CDR3 protein comes from TCRdb applying MiXCR to the multiplex PCR reads. Of a few hundred thousand distinct CDR3 sequences listed, roughly 46% were seen once; the top ten hold nearly 8.5%. Sequenced: peripheral blood or thyroid tissue (not recorded which). The receptors here all came from a young woman with Graves' hyperthyroidism. CDR3s include the opening cysteine and the closing phenylalanine or tryptophan. The D gene is left open where the match is weak. Some rows mark clone size as missing; the rest say once, few, many or name a class of expanded clone.

>.|TRBV29-1|TRBJ1-1|.
TGCAGCGTTGTGGGGACTCAAGAGACTGAAGCTTTCTTT
CSVVGTQETEAFF
>.|TRBV29-1|TRBJ1-1|.
TGCAGCGTTGAAGTGACTAGACAAGAGACTGAAGCTTTCTTT
CSVEVTRQETEAFF
>.|TRBV5-1|TRBJ1-1|.
TGCGCCAGCAGCCGTGGGACGTGGAACCTCACTGAAGCTTTCTTT
CASSRGTWNLTEAFF
>many|TRBV7-2|TRBJ1-5|.
TGTGCCAGCAGCTTGGTGGAGAATCAGCCCCAGCATTTT
CASSLVENQPQHF
>.|TRBV7-2|TRBJ2-7|.
TGTGCCAGCAGCTTAGAGGGGGTCGAGCAGTACTTC
CASSLEGVEQYF
>.|TRBV2|TRBJ1-6|TRBD1
TGTGCCAGCAGTGGGGACAGGGGGGATTCACCCCTCCACTTT
CASSGDRGDSPLHF
>.|TRBV6-1|TRBJ2-7|.
TGTGCCAGCAGTGACGGCACCGAGCAGTACTTC
CASSDGTEQYF
>.|TRBV6-4|TRBJ1-2|.
TGTGCCAGCAGTAACTCAGGGTTCGGCTACACCTTC
CASSNSGFGYTF
>many|TRBV7-9|TRBJ1-1|.
TGTGCCAGCAGCTCTGTCAGCCTTGAAGCTTTCTTT
CASSSVSLEAFF
>few|TRBV13|TRBJ1-3|.
TGTGCCAGCAGCTTATTAGGGCTCAGCTCTGGAAACACCATATATTTT
CASSLLGLSSGNTIYF
>.|TRBV2|TRBJ2-3|.
TGTGCCAGCTTGCGCGGGACACAGAATACGCAGTATTTT
CASLRGTQNTQYF
>.|TRBV7-8|TRBJ2-7|.
TGTGCCAGCAGCCAAATCGGACAGCCGTACGAGCAGTACTTC
CASSQIGQPYEQYF
>.|TRBV7-6|TRBJ2-7|.
TGTGCCACATCAGGGGAGCAGTACTTC
CATSGEQYF
>.|TRBV25-1|TRBJ1-1|.
TGTGCCAGCAGGAATTTGGGGTCTATGCCTGAAGCTTTCTTT
CASRNLGSMPEAFF
>.|TRBV7-9|TRBJ1-4|.
TGTGCCAGCAGCTTAGCCGGGTTCCTGGGCGCAACTAATGAAAAACTGTTTTTT
CASSLAGFLGATNEKLFF
>.|TRBV25-1|TRBJ1-1|.
TGTGCCAGCAGCTTCCCGGAGGTGGGCAACACTGAAGCTTTCTTT
CASSFPEVGNTEAFF
>.|TRBV29-1|TRBJ1-2|TRBD1
TGCAGCGCCGGGACAGTTAACGGCTACACCTTC
CSAGTVNGYTF
>few|TRBV19|TRBJ1-5|TRBD1
TGTGCCAGTAGTATAGTCCGGACAGGGGGCGGTCAGCCCCAGCATTTT
CASSIVRTGGGQPQHF
>.|TRBV29-1|TRBJ2-1|TRBD1
TGCAGCGTACAGGAGACAGGGATTCACTACAATGAGCAGTTCTTC
CSVQETGIHYNEQFF
>.|TRBV20-1|TRBJ2-7|TRBD2
TGCAGTGCTAGAGATCCGGGACTAGGGTCTTACGAGCAGTACTTC
CSARDPGLGSYEQYF
>.|TRBV20-1|TRBJ2-7|TRBD2
TGCAGTGCTAGGCGTAAGAGGGCATCGGGACTAGCGGGAGACGAGCAGTACTTC
CSARRKRASGLAGDEQYF
>.|TRBV12-5|TRBJ1-5|.
TGTGCTAGTGGTTTGGTAGAACAGCCCCAGCATTTT
CASGLVEQPQHF
>few|TRBV19|TRBJ2-7|TRBD1
TGTGCCAGTAGCGACAGGGGCCCACGTGACGAGCAGTACTTC
CASSDRGPRDEQYF
>.|TRBV29-1|TRBJ1-5|.
TGCAGCCAGGGTGGACTCACCCAGCCCCAGCATTTT
CSQGGLTQPQHF
>.|TRBV20-1|TRBJ1-3|.
TGCAGTGCTAGAGATCCGTTTGTCAGGGGCTCTGGAAACACCATATATTTT
CSARDPFVRGSGNTIYF
>many|TRBV7-9|TRBJ1-6|TRBD1
TGTGCCAGCGGGGACAGCCTAAATTCACCCCTCCACTTT
CASGDSLNSPLHF
>few|TRBV7-2|TRBJ1-5|.
TGTGCCAGCAGCCCTGACGGACCCAATCAGCCCCAGCATTTT
CASSPDGPNQPQHF
>many|TRBV7-9|TRBJ2-7|.
TGTGCCAGCAGCTCTTGGGCCTACGAGCAGTACTTC
CASSSWAYEQYF
>.|TRBV11-2|TRBJ2-2|TRBD1
TGTGCCAGCAGCTGGACAGGGGGGGAGCTGTTTTTT
CASSWTGGELFF
>once|TRBV6-4|TRBJ2-7|.
TGTGCCAGCAGTACCTGGACTCATGGGCACTACGAGCAGTACTTC
CASSTWTHGHYEQYF
>.|TRBV29-1|TRBJ1-2|TRBD1
TGCAGCGTTGGGGGACAGGAAATCTATGGCTACACCTTC
CSVGGQEIYGYTF
>few|TRBV24-1|TRBJ2-1|.
TGTGCCACCAGTGATTTAGGCAGAGCGAATGAGCAGTTCTTC
CATSDLGRANEQFF
>.|TRBV7-2|TRBJ1-2|.
TGTGCCAGCAGCCACGTAGGGTCCCCTAGCATCTATGGCTACACCTTC
CASSHVGSPSIYGYTF
>few|TRBV7-3|TRBJ2-5|TRBD2
TGCGCCAGCAGCCCGGGGAGGGACCAAGAGACCCAGTACTTC
CASSPGRDQETQYF
>.|TRBV2|TRBJ1-2|.
TGTGCCAGCAGAGTTGGTCGATCCTATGGCTACACCTTC
CASRVGRSYGYTF
>once|TRBV24-1|TRBJ1-4|TRBD1
TGTGCCACCAGTGACCGGACAGGGGTGGGTAATGAGAAACTGTTTTTT
CATSDRTGVGNEKLFF
>many|TRBV9|TRBJ2-5|TRBD1
TGTGCCAGCAGCTCAGGGACAGGGGTGGAGACCCAGTACTTC
CASSSGTGVETQYF
>.|TRBV7-9|TRBJ1-1|.
TGCGCCAGCAGCACCAATGCAGGCCCTATTCATGCTTTCTTT
CASSTNAGPIHAFF
>many|TRBV15|TRBJ1-5|TRBD1
TGTGCCAGCGCAGGGGGTCCTAGTCAGCCCCAGCATTTT
CASAGGPSQPQHF
>.|TRBV24-1|TRBJ2-3|TRBD2
TGTGCCACCAGTGACGGACTAGCGGGCGACACAGATACGCAGTATTTT
CATSDGLAGDTDTQYF
>once|TRBV3-1|TRBJ1-6|TRBD1
TGTGCCAGCAGCCAAGGCGGACAGGGTCTTTCACCCCTCCACTTT
CASSQGGQGLSPLHF
>.|TRBV15|TRBJ1-5|.
TGTGCCACCAGCAGGGGGGACAATCAGCCCCAGCATTTT
CATSRGDNQPQHF
>once|TRBV5-1|TRBJ2-7|TRBD1
TGCGCCAGCAGCTTGACCGAGGGGGCGGGTTACGAGCAGTACTTC
CASSLTEGAGYEQYF
>many|TRBV7-9|TRBJ2-5|.
TGTGCCAGCAGCTGGTTTGGGGCGGCGGAGACCCAGTACTTC
CASSWFGAAETQYF
>.|TRBV2|TRBJ1-2|TRBD1
TGTGCCAGCAGCCCGATGACAGGGGCTGGCCACACCTTC
CASSPMTGAGHTF
>.|TRBV24-1|TRBJ1-5|.
TGTGCCGCCAGTGAGCAAGACGGGCCCCAGCATTTT
CAASEQDGPQHF